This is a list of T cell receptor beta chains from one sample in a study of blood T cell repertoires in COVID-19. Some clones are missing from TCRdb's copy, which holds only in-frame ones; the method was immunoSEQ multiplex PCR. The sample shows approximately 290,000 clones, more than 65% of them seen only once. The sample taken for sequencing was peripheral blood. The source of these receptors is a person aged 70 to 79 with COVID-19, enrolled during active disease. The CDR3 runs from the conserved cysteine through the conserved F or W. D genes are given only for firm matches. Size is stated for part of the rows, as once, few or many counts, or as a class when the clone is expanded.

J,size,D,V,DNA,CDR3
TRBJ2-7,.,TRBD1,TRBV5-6,TGTGCCAGCGGCCGATTGACAGGGCAAATTTACGAGCAGTACTTC,CASGRLTGQIYEQYF
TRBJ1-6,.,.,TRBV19,TGTGCCAGTAGTATCACATGGACAGCCTTGAATTCACCCCTCCACTTT,CASSITWTALNSPLHF
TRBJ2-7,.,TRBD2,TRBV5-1,TGCGCCAGCAGGGGGGGACTAGCGGATTCCTACGAGCAGTACTTC,CASRGGLADSYEQYF
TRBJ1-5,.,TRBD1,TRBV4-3,TGCGCCAGCAGCCAAGATACAGGGGGCCCCAATCAGCCCCAGCATTTT,CASSQDTGGPNQPQHF
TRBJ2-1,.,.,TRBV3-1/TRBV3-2,TGTGCCAGCAGCGGGTGGGCAGACAATGAGCAGTTCTTC,CASSGWADNEQFF
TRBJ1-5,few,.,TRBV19,TGTGCCAGTAGTATCTACCCTAGGGGGAGAGGCAATCAGCCCCAGCATTTT,CASSIYPRGRGNQPQHF
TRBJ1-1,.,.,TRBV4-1,TGCGCCAGCAGCCAAGAAAACAGAATGAACACTGAAGCTTTCTTT,CASSQENRMNTEAFF
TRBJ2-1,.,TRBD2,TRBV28,TGTGCCAGCAGTTTATTATCCGGGACTAAGAACAATGAGCAGTTCTTC,CASSLLSGTKNNEQFF
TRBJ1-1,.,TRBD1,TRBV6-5,TGTGCCAGCAGTATCCGACAGGGTGACACTGAAGCTTTCTTT,CASSIRQGDTEAFF
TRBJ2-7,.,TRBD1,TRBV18,TGTGCCAGCCTAAACAGCCCAGGGGGAACCTACGAGCAGTACTTC,CASLNSPGGTYEQYF
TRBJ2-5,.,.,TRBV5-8,TGTGCCAGCAGAGCTCGGGGTGTCCAAGAGACCCAGTACTTC,CASRARGVQETQYF
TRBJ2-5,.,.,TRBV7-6,TGTGCCAGCAGCTTCCAGTTTACTAGCTTGGAGACCCAGTACTTC,CASSFQFTSLETQYF
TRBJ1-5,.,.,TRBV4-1,TGCGCCAGCAGCCCCCGAATGGACAGATATAGCAATCAGCCCCAGCATTTT,CASSPRMDRYSNQPQHF
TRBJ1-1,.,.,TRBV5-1,TGCGCCAGCACCCCCCAGAATATTGAGGGAGCTTTCTTT,CASTPQNIEGAFF
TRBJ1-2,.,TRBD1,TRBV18,TGTGCCAGCTCACCGGGACAGGGGGCGCATGGCTACACCTTC,CASSPGQGAHGYTF
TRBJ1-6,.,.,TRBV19,TGTGCCAGTAGTATATCCATTCAGCTAGCGGGACAAGTTAATTCACCCCTCCACTTT,CASSISIQLAGQVNSPLHF
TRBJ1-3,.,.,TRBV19,TGTGCCAGTAGCCCCTCGGGGGGAAACACTATATATTTT,CASSPSGGNTIYF
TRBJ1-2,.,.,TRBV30,TGTGCCTGGAGGAACTTAGATTATGGCTACACCTTC,CAWRNLDYGYTF
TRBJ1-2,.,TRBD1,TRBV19,TGTGCCAGTAGTACTACAGGGGGCGGCTATGGCTACACCTTC,CASSTTGGGYGYTF
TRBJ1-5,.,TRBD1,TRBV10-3,TGTGCCATCAGTGAGAGGACAGGGGGCGGAGGGGATCAGCCCCAGCATTTT,CAISERTGGGGDQPQHF
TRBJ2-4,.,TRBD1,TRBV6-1,TGTGCCAGCAGTGAAGCGTGGGACAGGGAGGACATTCAGTACTTC,CASSEAWDREDIQYF
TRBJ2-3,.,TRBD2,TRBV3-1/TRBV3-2,TGTGCCAGCAGCAAGACTAGCGGGGGGCGGGCAGATACGCAGTATTTT,CASSKTSGGRADTQYF
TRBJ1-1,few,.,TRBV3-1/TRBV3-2,TGTGCCAGCACCCAGGCAGGGGAAGCTTTCTTT,CASTQAGEAFF
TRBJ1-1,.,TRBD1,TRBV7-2,TGTGCCAGCAGCCTATACCACAGGGGTTTAAACACTGAAGCTTTCTTT,CASSLYHRGLNTEAFF
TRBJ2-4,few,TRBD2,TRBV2,TGTGCCAGCCACCTACTAGCGGGAGGGCCAGGTGACATTCAGTACTTC,CASHLLAGGPGDIQYF
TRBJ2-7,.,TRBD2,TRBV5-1,TGCGCCAGCAGCCCCTCGGTCTCTAGCGGGATTATCGAGCAGTACTTC,CASSPSVSSGIIEQYF
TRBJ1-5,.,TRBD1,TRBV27,TGTGCCAGCACCCCGCGGGACAGCGGAAAGTGGTCCCTCAATCAGCCCCAGCATTTT,CASTPRDSGKWSLNQPQHF
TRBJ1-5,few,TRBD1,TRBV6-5,TGTGCCAGCCGTTACTTGACAGGGGGCAATCAGCCCCAGCATTTT,CASRYLTGGNQPQHF
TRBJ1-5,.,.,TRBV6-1,TGTGCCAGCAGTGAATTGGCCCAGCCCCAGCATTTT,CASSELAQPQHF
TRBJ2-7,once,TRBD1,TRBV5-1,TGCGCCAGCAGCTGGAGGACAGGGTCCTACGAGCAGTACTTC,CASSWRTGSYEQYF
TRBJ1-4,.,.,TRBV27,TGTGCCAGCAGTTCCTCCGGGGGCGGGGGAAAACTGTTTTTT,CASSSSGGGGKLFF
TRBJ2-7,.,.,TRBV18,TGTGCCAGCTCGCGAAGCGGGACAATCTACGAGCAGTACTTC,CASSRSGTIYEQYF
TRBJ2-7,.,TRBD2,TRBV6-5,TGTGCCAGCAGAACCCCTAGCGGGAGGTCCTACGAGCAGTACTTC,CASRTPSGRSYEQYF
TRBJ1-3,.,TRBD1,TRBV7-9,TGTGCCAGCAGGAAGACAGGGGTCCCTGGAAACACCATATATTTT,CASRKTGVPGNTIYF
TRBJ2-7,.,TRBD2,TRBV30,TGTGCCTGGAGTGTAGGGGGGGTAGCGGGGAAATACGAGCAGTACTTC,CAWSVGGVAGKYEQYF
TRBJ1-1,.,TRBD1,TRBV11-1,TGTGCCAGCAGCCCCGACAGGGGGAACACTGAAGCTTTCTTT,CASSPDRGNTEAFF
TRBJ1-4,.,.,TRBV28,TGTGCCAGCAGTTTAGAAGCCCCGGCGGGAAAACTGTTTTTT,CASSLEAPAGKLFF
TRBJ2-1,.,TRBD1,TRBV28,TGTGCCAGCAGGTCACAGGGGCGAGCCTACAATGAGCAGTTCTTC,CASRSQGRAYNEQFF
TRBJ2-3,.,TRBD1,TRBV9,TGTGCCAGCAGCCAGGCAGAGGGGGCGGCGGATACGCAGTATTTT,CASSQAEGAADTQYF
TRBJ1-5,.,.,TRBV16,TGTGCCAGCAGCTTACAGGGTACCATTAGCAATCAGCCCCAGCATTTT,CASSLQGTISNQPQHF
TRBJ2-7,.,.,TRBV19,TGTGCCAGTAGTATACGATGGGGGGATCTCTACGAGCAGTACTTC,CASSIRWGDLYEQYF
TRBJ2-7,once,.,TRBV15,TGTGCCACCAGCAGGACAGCCGCCTTGGGTCGGGACGAGCAGTACTTC,CATSRTAALGRDEQYF
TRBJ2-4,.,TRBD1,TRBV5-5,TGTGCCAGCAGTCCTAGCTCACAGGGGCAAAACATTCAGTACTTC,CASSPSSQGQNIQYF
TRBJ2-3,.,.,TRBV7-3,TGTGCCAGCAGCTCCCTGGGCGGCACAGATACGCAGTATTTT,CASSSLGGTDTQYF
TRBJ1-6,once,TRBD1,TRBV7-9,TGTGCCAGCAGCTTAGATGCGTACAGGGGGACCTCACCCCTCCACTTT,CASSLDAYRGTSPLHF
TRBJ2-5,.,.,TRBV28,TGTGCCAGCAAGGTCGGCGGAGGGTACCAAGAGACCCAGTACTTC,CASKVGGGYQETQYF